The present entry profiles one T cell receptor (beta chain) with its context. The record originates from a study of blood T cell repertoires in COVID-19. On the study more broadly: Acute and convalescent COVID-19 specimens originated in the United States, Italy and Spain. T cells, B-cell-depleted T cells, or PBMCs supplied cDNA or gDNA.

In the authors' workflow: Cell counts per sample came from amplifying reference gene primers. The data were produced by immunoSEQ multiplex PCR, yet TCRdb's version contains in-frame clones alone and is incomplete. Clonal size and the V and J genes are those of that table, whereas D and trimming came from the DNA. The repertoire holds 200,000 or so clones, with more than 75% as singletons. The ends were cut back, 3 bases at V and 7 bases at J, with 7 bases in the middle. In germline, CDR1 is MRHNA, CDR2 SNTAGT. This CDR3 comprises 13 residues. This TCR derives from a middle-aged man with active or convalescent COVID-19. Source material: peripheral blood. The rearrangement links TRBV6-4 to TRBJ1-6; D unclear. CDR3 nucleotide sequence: TGTGCCAGCAGTGAAGAGGCCAATTCACCCCTCCACTTT. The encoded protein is CASSEEANSPLHF.